This TCR beta chain appears in the sequencing data of a study of STAT5B mutations in CD4+ large granular lymphocyte leukemia. Study in general: Cryopreserved patient cells were CD8-depleted, then anti-CD4 bead selected.

Germline lookup yields CDR1 SGDLS and CDR2 YYNGEE. This CDR3 contains 15 residues. Trimming left V 6 bases short and J 5 bases short, with 17 bases between. Notes on this clone: What it recognizes is unknown.

TCRdb's table, derived via immunoSEQ multiplex PCR, lists solely in-frame clones and lacks some. Of about 2,200 clones listed, 80% to 90% are singletons. Bead-separated CD4+, CD4+CD8+, CD57+ or CD56+ fractions, or PBMC, were used. Study results and caveats: Patient CD4-sorted repertoires looked more clonal than healthy CD4+ repertoires, even without putative leukemic clones.

The receptor was isolated from a woman in her 70s with CD4+ T-cell large granular lymphocyte leukemia. Sequenced input: PBMCs. This chain joins TRBV9 and TRBJ2-2; D is tentatively TRBD1 or TRBD2 (6 bases each). CDR3 protein: CASTIGGHETGELFF. The DNA of the CDR3 is TGTGCCAGCACTATAGGGGGGCACGAAACCGGGGAGCTGTTTTTT.